This TCR beta chain was documented in a study of shared clonotypes between healthy human individuals. Study-level information: Three CD4 naive, three CD4 memory, two CD8 naive and one CD8 memory plate were used per donor. Points from the study as a whole: Naive subsets generally had larger estimated richness than memory subsets.

Assay execution took place at the deep level. Repertoires were generated with immunoSEQ multiplex PCR, while TCRdb's copy carries only in-frame clones and drops some. This table has over 950,000 clones, 60% to 85% appearing once. This CDR3 region has 15 residues. Germline CDR1 and CDR2: MDHEN and SYDVKM. Trimming cost V 5 bases and J 4 bases; bases outside gene matches: 9. Points on this clone: Its specificity is unknown.

Sequenced input: memory CD4+ T cells from PBMCs. The subset here: CD45RA-negative fraction. This receptor was identified in a man younger than 35 in good health. Some clones in this sample may be carry-over from other donors' samples. This rearrangement joins TRBV28 to TRBJ2-7; 9 bases agree with TRBD2. CDR3 amino acids: CASSPLSGRGYEQYF. Here the CDR3 DNA reads TGTGCCAGCAGTCCTCTTAGCGGGAGAGGATACGAGCAGTACTTC. Combining the CDR3 with reference TRBV28 and TRBJ2-7 gives the whole variable domain DVKVTQSSRYLVKRTGEKVFLECVQDMDHENMFWYRQDPGLGLRLIYFSYDVKMKEKGDIPEGYSVSREKKERFSLILESASTNQTSMYLCASSPLSGRGYEQYFGPGTRLTVT.